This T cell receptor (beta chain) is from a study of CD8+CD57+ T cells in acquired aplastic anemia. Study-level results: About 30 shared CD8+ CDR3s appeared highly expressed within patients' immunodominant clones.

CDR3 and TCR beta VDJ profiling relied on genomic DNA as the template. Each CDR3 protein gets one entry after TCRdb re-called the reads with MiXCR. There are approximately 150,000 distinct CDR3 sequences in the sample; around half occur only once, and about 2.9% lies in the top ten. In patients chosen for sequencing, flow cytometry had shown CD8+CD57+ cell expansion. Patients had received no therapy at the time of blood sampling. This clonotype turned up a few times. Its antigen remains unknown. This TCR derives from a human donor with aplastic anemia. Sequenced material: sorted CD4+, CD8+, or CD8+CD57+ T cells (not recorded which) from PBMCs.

The CDR3 nucleotides read TGTGCCAGCAAAAGTACACCAGGGGTTGCTTTCTTT. This gives the protein CASKSTPGVAFF. The chain couples TRBV6-1 to TRBJ1-1, with a weak D call TRBD1 (6 bases). V was cut by 7 bases and J by 11 bases, with 17 bases left in between. CDR3 size: 12 residues. Germline CDR1 MNHNS, CDR2 SASEGT.